This TCR beta chain was profiled in a study of technical replicates of blood from four donors. CDR1 is MGHRA, CDR2 YSYEKL, per germline. This CDR3 is 18 amino acids long. Losses at the gene ends were 3 bases for V and 4 bases for J; bases not matched to a gene: 8. The repertoire was sequenced with immunoSEQ multiplex PCR; TCRdb's copy has only in-frame clones and lacks some. The table records almost 85,000 clones, almost 98% of them present only once. The sample was T cells isolated from PBMCs. The receptor comes from a human donor in good health. J is TRBJ2-4 and V is TRBV4-1, with TRBD2 matching over 14 bases. The CDR3 bases are TGCGCCAGCAGCCATGGACTAGCGGGAGGATTGAGTAAAAACATTCAGTACTTC. Translation: CASSHGLAGGLSKNIQYF.